This T cell receptor (beta chain) derives from a study of blood T cells in healthy people across ages. General study results and limits: While age rose, TCR beta diversity per million T cells dropped in a roughly linear way.

Sample donors were healthy Caucasian individuals that came from Russia, aged 6 to 90. Each sample gave at least 6 million isolated PBMCs. This clonotype appeared once. Its antigen is currently unknown. A second PCR, run for roughly 7 to 11 cycles, used a sample-barcoded 5' primer plus a J-beta primer mix. TCRdb used MiXCR to reprocess the 5' RACE reads, holding one entry per CDR3 protein. This sample has approximately 490,000 distinct CDR3 sequences, with less than 25% found just once. The same sample was also used in a study of T cells of mothers and their children. From that paper: Slightly higher but non-significant overlap marked related mother-child pairs versus unrelated pairs.

Sequencing was performed on blood. The sequence derives from a boy between 5 and 17 years old in good health.

The CDR3 reads CASSNDRGVLAKNIQYF. The CDR3 nucleotides are TGTGCCAGCAGCAACGACAGGGGTGTTCTAGCCAAAAACATTCAGTACTTC. This chain joins TRBV9 and TRBJ2-4; 8 bases are a match to TRBD1. The V gene end was trimmed by 4 bases and the J gene end by 0 bases; junction bases not matched to a gene: 9. The CDR3 is 17 residues long. Germline loops: CDR1 SGDLS, CDR2 YYNGEE.